This T cell receptor beta chain was retrieved from a study of identical twins. Germline V gene data show CDR1 as MNHEY and CDR2 as SVGAGI. With 4 bases removed from V and 5 bases from J, the gap between germline ends came to 8 bases. The CDR3 has 13 amino acids. This clonotype came up a few times. Its antigen is as yet unknown. Unique molecular identifiers were in the cDNA, with template-switch universal primer binding. TCRdb independently ran MiXCR on the 5' RACE reads; one entry per CDR3 protein. The top ten clones hold roughly 1.6% of a sample with hundreds of thousands of distinct CDR3 sequences, roughly 12% of them seen once. Only healthy Caucasians were included as donors. The study, taken as a whole, reports: For cord blood, abundant beta clonotypes had fewer insertions, unlike memory repertoires, which showed none. Findings depended on cross-sectional statistics rather than tracking the same donors.

These same data were also listed under a study on yellow fever vaccine responses in identical twins.

This chain uses TRBV6-5 with TRBJ2-2; D unresolved. The sample taken for sequencing was PBMCs. The source of this sequence is a woman aged 18-29 years in good health. Here the CDR3 reads CASSSVGTGELFF. CDR3 DNA sequence: TGTGCCAGCAGTTCCGTTGGGACCGGGGAGCTGTTTTTT.